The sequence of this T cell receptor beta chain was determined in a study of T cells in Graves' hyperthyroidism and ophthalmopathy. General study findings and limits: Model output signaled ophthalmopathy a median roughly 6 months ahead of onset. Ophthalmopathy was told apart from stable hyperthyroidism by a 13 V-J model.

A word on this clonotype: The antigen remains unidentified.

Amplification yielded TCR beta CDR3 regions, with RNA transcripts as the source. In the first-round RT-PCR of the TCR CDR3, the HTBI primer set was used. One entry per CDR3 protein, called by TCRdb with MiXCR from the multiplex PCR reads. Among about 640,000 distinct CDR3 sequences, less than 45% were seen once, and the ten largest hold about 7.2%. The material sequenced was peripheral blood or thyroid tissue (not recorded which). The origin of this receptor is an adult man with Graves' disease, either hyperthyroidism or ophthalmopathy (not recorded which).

CDR3 region: CASSEISGPEAFF. CDR3 coding DNA: TGTGCCAGCAGTGAGATATCGGGCCCTGAAGCTTTCTTT. This chain joins TRBV6-1 and TRBJ1-1; D remains ambiguous. From germline, CDR1 is MNHNS and CDR2 SASEGT. Trimming shortened V by 3 bases and J by 6 bases, and 11 bases separated the two germline ends. CDR3 length: 13 amino acids.